This T cell receptor (beta chain) was sequenced in a study of control samples from healthy donors and cancer patients. TCRdb's table, derived via immunoSEQ multiplex PCR, lists solely in-frame clones and lacks some. The data contain roughly 79,000 clones, roughly 84% of them seen just once; the ten biggest clones take up around 15%. The sample consisted of blood. The clonotype was recovered from a man aged 50 to 60 in good health.

For the CDR3, the DNA is TGTGCCAGTAGTATGACAGGGAGACCTGAAGCTTTCTTT. The encoded protein is CASSMTGRPEAFF. The rearrangement uses TRBV19 and TRBJ1-1, with TRBD1 identical over 7 bases. Germline-derived CDR1 and CDR2 are LNHDA and SQIVND (reference sequence). J gave up 6 bases and V 3 bases, and 4 bases lay outside the gene matches. The CDR3 runs to 13 residues.